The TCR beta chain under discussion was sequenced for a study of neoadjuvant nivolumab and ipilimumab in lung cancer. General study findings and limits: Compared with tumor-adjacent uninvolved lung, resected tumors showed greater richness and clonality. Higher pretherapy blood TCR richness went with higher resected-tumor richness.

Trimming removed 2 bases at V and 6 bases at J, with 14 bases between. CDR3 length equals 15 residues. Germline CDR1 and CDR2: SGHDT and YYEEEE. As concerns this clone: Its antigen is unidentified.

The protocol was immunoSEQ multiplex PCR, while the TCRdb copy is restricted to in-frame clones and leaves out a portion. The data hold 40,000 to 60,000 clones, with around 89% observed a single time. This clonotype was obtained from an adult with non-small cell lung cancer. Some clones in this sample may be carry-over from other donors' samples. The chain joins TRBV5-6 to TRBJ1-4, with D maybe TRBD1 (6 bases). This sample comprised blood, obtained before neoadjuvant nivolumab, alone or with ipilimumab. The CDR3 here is CASSFQGPPDEKLFF. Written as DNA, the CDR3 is TGTGCCAGCAGCTTTCAGGGGCCCCCCGATGAAAAACTGTTTTTT.